This TCR beta chain emerged from a study of cytotoxic CD8 clonotypes in ibrutinib-treated CLL. Study information: Enrolment comprised over ten relapsed/refractory and more than 14 treatment-naive patients; 17 were IGHV unmutated.

This clone has only a few counts. As yet, its antigen is unknown. Whole-study findings and limits: At ibrutinib response, clonality increased, and at progression it declined back toward baseline. Clonality correlated strongly with circulating CD8+ T cells and exceeded age-matched healthy donors at baseline.

PBMCs were cryopreserved, and 1.5 to 2.5 micrograms of genomic DNA from them went into TCR beta libraries. Some clones are missing from TCRdb's copy, which holds only in-frame ones; the method was immunoSEQ multiplex PCR. In the table there are roughly 150,000 clones, about 78% of which are singletons. This TCR was recovered from a human donor with chronic lymphocytic leukemia. The input for sequencing was PBMCs, taken after 24 months of ibrutinib treatment.

In DNA form, the CDR3 reads TGTGCCAGCAGCTTTCCGGACCGCGGGGAGCTGTTTTTT. This sequence encodes CASSFPDRGELFF. This chain connects TRBV7-3 to TRBJ2-2; D gene unclear. CDR1 and CDR2 from the germline V gene are SGHTA and FQGTGA. The CDR3 covers 13 residues. Trimming shortened V by 3 bases and J by 7 bases, and 9 bases separated the two germline ends. Looking up the rest from reference TRBV7-3 and TRBJ2-2 gives the full variable domain: GAGVSQTPSNKVTEKGKYVELRCDPISGHTALYWYRQSLGQGPEFLIYFQGTGAADDSGLPNDRFFAVRPEGSVSTLKIQRTERGDSAVYLCASSFPDRGELFFGEGSRLTVL.